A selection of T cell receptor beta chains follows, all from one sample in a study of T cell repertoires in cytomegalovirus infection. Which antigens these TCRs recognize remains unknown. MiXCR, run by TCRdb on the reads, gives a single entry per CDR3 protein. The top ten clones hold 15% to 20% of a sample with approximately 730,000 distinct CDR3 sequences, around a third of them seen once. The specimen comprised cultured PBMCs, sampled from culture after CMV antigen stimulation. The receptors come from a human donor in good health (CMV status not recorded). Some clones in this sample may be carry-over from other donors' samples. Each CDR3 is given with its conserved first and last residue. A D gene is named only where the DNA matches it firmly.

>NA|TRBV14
CASSQLPEGTQYF
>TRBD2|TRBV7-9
CASSTGLAGLDTQYF
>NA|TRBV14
CAGTGVVGTDTQYF
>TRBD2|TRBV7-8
CASTRLAGGSYEQYF
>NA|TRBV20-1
CSARDFDWGLTDTQYF
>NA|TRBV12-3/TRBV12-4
CAGSFGEDVAYNSPLHF
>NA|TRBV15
CATSRAWDPRSETQYF
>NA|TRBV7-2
CASSSGAITDTQYF
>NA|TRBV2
CASKDSPAMNTEAFF
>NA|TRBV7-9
CASSPGTSGYTF
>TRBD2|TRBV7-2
CASTRTSPGETQYF
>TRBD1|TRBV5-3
CASSLDRGLEYNEQFF